The rows below give T cell receptor beta chains drawn from one sample of a study of cytomegalovirus exposure and HLA in healthy donors. Assay: immunoSEQ multiplex PCR; the TCRdb copy retains only in-frame clones and omits some. The repertoire has 110,000 or so clones, more than 70% of them found once; the top ten carry around 2.1%. The sequencing sample was made of PBMCs. All receptors derive from a woman younger than 30 in good health and CMV-seronegative. CDR3s include the opening cysteine and the closing phenylalanine or tryptophan.

v_gene: TRBV4-3; j_gene: TRBJ2-1; CDR3aa: CASSQELLASSYNEQFF
v_gene: TRBV7-9; j_gene: TRBJ2-7; CDR3aa: CASQTGRAYEQYF
v_gene: TRBV5-1; j_gene: TRBJ2-3; CDR3aa: CASSYGLAGTDTQYF
v_gene: TRBV30; j_gene: TRBJ2-7; CDR3aa: CAWSVQGDYEQYF
v_gene: TRBV19; j_gene: TRBJ2-1; CDR3aa: CASMRGDRVHNEQFF
v_gene: TRBV6-1; j_gene: TRBJ1-5; CDR3aa: CASSGPRDQPQHF
v_gene: TRBV6-5; j_gene: TRBJ2-2; CDR3aa: CASSYEGLRSGELFF
v_gene: TRBV4-3; j_gene: TRBJ2-1; CDR3aa: CASSQATSHDEQFF
v_gene: TRBV7-3; j_gene: TRBJ2-1; CDR3aa: CASSNSGGAYNEQFF
v_gene: TRBV5-1; j_gene: TRBJ2-2; CDR3aa: CASSLRTQNTGELFF
v_gene: TRBV28; j_gene: TRBJ2-7; CDR3aa: CASSRTTGGFYEQYF
v_gene: TRBV28; j_gene: TRBJ1-1; CDR3aa: CASSLGQGGAPFF
v_gene: TRBV28; j_gene: TRBJ1-2; CDR3aa: CASSFYLGEANYGYTF
v_gene: TRBV28; j_gene: TRBJ2-7; CDR3aa: CASSPTGGGEQYF
v_gene: TRBV5-4; j_gene: TRBJ2-7; CDR3aa: CASSLQSWGQSYEQYF
v_gene: TRBV6-5; j_gene: TRBJ1-1; CDR3aa: CASSRDRGLNTEAFF
v_gene: TRBV28; j_gene: TRBJ1-1; CDR3aa: CASWRPGIGAFF
v_gene: TRBV9; j_gene: TRBJ1-2; CDR3aa: CASSVGGNGGYGYTF
v_gene: TRBV6-5; j_gene: TRBJ2-1; CDR3aa: CASRRTSGGANEQFF
v_gene: TRBV5-1; j_gene: TRBJ2-3; CDR3aa: CASGLGSGTTTDTQYF
v_gene: TRBV9; j_gene: TRBJ2-3; CDR3aa: CASSLGLGGSARADTQYF
v_gene: TRBV30; j_gene: TRBJ1-6; CDR3aa: CAWSAVSSPLHF
v_gene: TRBV6-1; j_gene: TRBJ2-3; CDR3aa: CASSGRAADTQYF
v_gene: TRBV11-2; j_gene: TRBJ2-7; CDR3aa: CASSLFAYEQYF
v_gene: TRBV9; j_gene: TRBJ2-3; CDR3aa: CASSELAGGFADTQYF
v_gene: TRBV7-9; j_gene: TRBJ2-1; CDR3aa: CASSPPTSGVNNEQFF
v_gene: TRBV2; j_gene: TRBJ1-4; CDR3aa: CASSRQYANEKLFF